This T cell receptor beta chain was found in a study of cytomegalovirus exposure and HLA in healthy donors. The CDR3 covers 14 residues. J gave up 11 bases and V 2 bases, and 11 bases lay outside the gene matches. The germline V gene encodes CDR1 SNHLY and CDR2 FYNNEI. Primers included in the PCR were 60 Vbeta and 13 Jbeta primers. Data came from immunoSEQ multiplex PCR; TCRdb stores just in-frame clones and leaves some out. The sample includes approximately 190,000 clones, around 78% of them seen just once. This sequence was found in a woman younger than 45 in good health and CMV-seropositive. The chain combines TRBV2 with TRBJ2-7, with TRBD1 identical over 8 bases. The sequencing sample was made of PBMCs. The CDR3 DNA reads as TGTGCCAGCAGTGAAAGGGACAGGCTCGGGGAGGAGTACTTC. The encoded protein is CASSERDRLGEEYF.